The 30 T cell receptor beta chains below were found in one sample sequenced in a study of response to subunit inactivated influenza vaccine. TCRdb analysed the RT-PCR reads with MiXCR anew, one entry per CDR3 protein. The data show around 470,000 distinct CDR3 sequences, 6% to 9% seen once. The sequenced sample was PBMCs from blood, obtained 23 months after vaccination. These receptors were collected from a man between 50 and 69 years old who received an inactivated influenza vaccine.

This clonotype was recorded many times. This chain uses TRBV4-2 with TRBJ2-7; no definite D call. The CDR3 is 15 amino acids. V was shortened by 0 bases and J by 3 bases, with 12 bases between the two germline ends. Germline V gene lookup returns CDR1 LGHNA and CDR2 YNFKEQ. The CDR3 bases are TGTGCCAGCAGCCAAGATAGCCGCCAGGACTACGAGCAGTACTTC. Its protein is CASSQDSRQDYEQYF.

This clonotype has only a few counts. V gene TRBV9 combines with J gene TRBJ2-1, with 7 bases that match TRBD1. Germline CDR1 and CDR2: SGDLS and YYNGEE. V dropped 0 bases and J dropped 9; count of bases not matched to a gene: 9. This CDR3 comprises 15 residues. This CDR3 reads CASSVASSRGFEQFF. In nucleotides, the CDR3 is TGTGCCAGCAGCGTAGCTTCGTCCAGGGGGTTTGAGCAGTTCTTC.

This clonotype was seen ten or more times. This chain joins TRBV4-2 and TRBJ2-3, with TRBD2 as a possible D gene (6 bases). CDR1 LGHNA and CDR2 YNFKEQ come from the germline V gene. The CDR3 spans 14 residues. V lost 5 bases, J lost 4 bases, and 13 bases lay in between. The CDR3 reads CASSGAGNPDTQYF. The CDR3 DNA sequence: TGTGCCAGCAGCGGGGCGGGGAACCCAGATACGCAGTATTTT.

The chain carries TRBV29-1 and TRBJ2-1, with D possibly TRBD2 on 6 matching bases. The V gene's germline CDR1 is SQVTM and CDR2 ANQGSEA. Between the trimmed V and J ends, which lost 1 base and 0 bases, there was a span of 10 bases. This CDR3 contains 15 residues. The CDR3 DNA sequence: TGCAGCGTTGAAGGAGGGAGGCCCTCCTACAATGAGCAGTTCTTC. It translates to CSVEGGRPSYNEQFF.

There are a few counts of this clonotype. The chain employs TRBV19 and TRBJ2-5; either TRBD1 or TRBD2 may fit D (5 bases each). Trimming removed 5 bases at V and 2 bases at J, with 15 bases between. Germline CDR1 and CDR2: LNHDA and SQIVND (reference sequence). This CDR3 comprises 15 residues. CDR3 in amino acids: CASSRGGTDQETQYF. CDR3 sequence (DNA): TGTGCCAGTAGTCGGGGCGGAACAGATCAAGAGACCCAGTACTTC.

The rearrangement links TRBV2 to TRBJ1-5; possibly TRBD1 for D (5 bases). Germline V CDR1 and CDR2: SNHLY, FYNNEI. This CDR3 has 15 amino acids. V was pared by 10 bases and J by 1 base, with 17 bases between. CDR3 coding DNA: TGTGCCACGAAGGCGCTACGGGACAGCAATCAGCCCCAGCATTTT. It codes for CATKALRDSNQPQHF.

This clonotype was observed a handful of times. CDR3 coding DNA: TGTGCCAGCAGCTTAAGTGGGACGCTGTACCAAGAGACCCAGTACTTC. Residues: CASSLSGTLYQETQYF. V is TRBV7-2 and J is TRBJ2-5; TRBD1 or TRBD2 may be the D gene (5 bases each). Trimming removed 2 bases from V and 0 bases from J, with 13 bases in between. Germline V gene sequence: CDR1 SGHTA, CDR2 FQGNSA. There are 16 residues in the CDR3.

This clonotype was detected a few times. Here the CDR3 DNA reads TGCAGTGCTATAGCTAGCGGGAGGGGCGAGCAGTACTTC. Its protein is CSAIASGRGEQYF. V and J are TRBV20-1 and TRBJ2-7; 12 positions agree with TRBD2. CDR1 is DFQATT, CDR2 SNEGSKA, per germline (reference sequence). The CDR3 extends over 13 amino acids. With 4 bases clipped from V and 6 bases from J, the junction kept 4 bases outside the gene matches.

This clonotype has only a few counts. This chain uses TRBV20-1 with TRBJ2-7; D perhaps matches TRBD1 (5 bases). The CDR3 has 13 amino acids. V dropped 2 bases and J dropped 2 bases, with 10 bases sitting between them. CDR1 and CDR2 (germline): DFQATT, SNEGSKA (reference sequence). The CDR3 sequence: CSARQGPTYEQYF. CDR3 DNA sequence: TGCAGTGCTAGACAGGGCCCCACCTACGAGCAGTACTTC.

This sequence joins TRBV27 and TRBJ1-6; D unresolved. CDR3 size: 14 residues. V gave up 5 bases and J gave up 10 bases, with 15 bases separating them. CDR1 MNHEY and CDR2 SMNVEV come from the germline V gene (reference sequence). The CDR3 DNA follows: TGTGCCAGCAGTCTTTCGGGTTTGCGATCACCCCTCCACTTT. Translating it yields CASSLSGLRSPLHF.

In its sample, this clonotype was seen many times. The genes are TRBV27 and TRBJ2-2; unclear D gene. Trimming left V 6 bases short and J 4 bases short, with 12 bases between. Germline lookup yields CDR1 MNHEY and CDR2 SMNVEV (reference sequence). The CDR3 extends over 14 amino acids. CDR3 amino acids: CASSLTVPTGELFF. CDR3 bases: TGTGCCAGCAGCCTTACTGTCCCCACCGGGGAGCTGTTTTTT.

The chain couples TRBV27 to TRBJ2-2; D call uncertain. From germline, CDR1 is MNHEY and CDR2 SMNVEV (reference sequence). This CDR3 comprises 13 residues. V lost 5 bases and J 6 bases, leaving 10 bases between the germline ends. CDR3 bases: TGTGCCAGCAGTATGTCGGGTGCCGGGGAGCTGTTTTTT. As protein: CASSMSGAGELFF.

The J gene is TRBJ2-1, the V gene TRBV7-3; no definite D call. CDR1 is SGHTA, CDR2 FQGTGA, per germline. Trimming stripped 5 bases from V and 11 bases from J, with 16 bases between. The CDR3 totals 13 residues. DNA of the CDR3: TGTGCCAGCAGCCGTACCCTAGTGGGGAAGCAGTTCTTC. Residues: CASSRTLVGKQFF.

The V and J genes are TRBV18 and TRBJ2-7, with unresolved D. V was trimmed by 1 base and J by 3 bases, leaving 10 bases between them. Germline V gene sequence: CDR1 KGHSH, CDR2 LQKENI. CDR3 length: 14 amino acids. The CDR3 protein is CASSPRAGYYEQYF. DNA for the CDR3: TGTGCCAGCTCACCACGGGCCGGCTACTACGAGCAGTACTTC. Combining the CDR3 with reference TRBV18 and TRBJ2-7 gives the whole variable domain NAGVMQNPRHLVRRRGQEARLRCSPMKGHSHVYWYRQLPEEGLKFMVYLQKENIIDESGMPKERFSAEFPKEGPSILRIQQVVRGDSAAYFCASSPRAGYYEQYFGPGTRLTVT.

V and J are TRBV4-3 and TRBJ2-3, with 10 nucleotides matching TRBD2. V dropped 3 bases and J dropped 3; count of bases not matched to a gene: 3. The CDR3 length is 15 residues. From germline, CDR1 is LGHNA and CDR2 YSLEER. CDR3 DNA sequence: TGCGCCAGCAGCCAGACTAGCGGGTGGACAGATACGCAGTATTTT. Translated: CASSQTSGWTDTQYF.

This clonotype was seen more than once but under ten times. In DNA form, the CDR3 reads TGCGCCAGCAGCCGTGGAACTAGCGGGGCCGATACGCAGTATTTT. Its protein product is CASSRGTSGADTQYF. The gene calls are TRBV4-3 and TRBJ2-3; 10 bases are shared with TRBD2. The trim removed 4 bases at V and 6 bases at J, leaving 7 bases unmatched. The CDR3 has 15 amino acids. Germline loops: CDR1 LGHNA, CDR2 YSLEER.

In this sample, this clonotype turned up many times. The J gene is TRBJ2-7, the V gene TRBV28, with 9 nucleotides matching TRBD2. The CDR3 contains 15 residues. Germline CDR1 is MDHEN and CDR2 is SYDVKM. With 5 bases clipped from V and 5 bases from J, the junction kept 10 bases outside the gene matches. Here the CDR3 DNA reads TGTGCCAGCAGTGGTGCAGGGACTAGCTCGAACGAGCAGTACTTC. Translated: CASSGAGTSSNEQYF.

Here the CDR3 reads CASRRGLENLYNEQFF. The CDR3 DNA is TGTGCCAGCAGGAGGGGACTAGAAAATCTCTACAATGAGCAGTTCTTC. This chain connects TRBV2 to TRBJ2-1; 8 positions match TRBD2. CDR1 and CDR2 (germline): SNHLY, FYNNEI. This CDR3 comprises 16 residues. Trimming removed 6 bases from V and 3 bases from J; junction bases left unmatched: 10.

This clonotype was seen ten or more times. The rearrangement uses TRBV9 and TRBJ1-2; 8 bases line up with TRBD1. Germline CDR1 reads SGDLS; CDR2 reads YYNGEE. This CDR3 comprises 14 residues. After removal of 4 bases from V and 1 base from J, the junction contained 3 bases not matched to a gene. Here the CDR3 DNA reads TGTGCCAGCAGCTTGGGACAGGATAACTATGGCTACACCTTC. Translated: CASSLGQDNYGYTF.

Comments on this clonotype: A read error may be the cause here, since a much bigger clone is one base away. The gene calls are TRBV6-1 and TRBJ2-2; 8 nucleotides line up with TRBD1. With 7 bases clipped from V and 0 bases from J, the junction kept 4 bases outside the gene matches. The CDR3 runs 15 residues. Germline V lookup: CDR1 MNHNS, CDR2 SASEGT. CDR3 in DNA: TGTGCCAGCAACCCGACAGGGGCGAACACCGGGGAGCTGTTTTTT. Amino acid sequence: CASNPTGANTGELFF.

This clonotype was picked up a small number of times. The chain joins TRBV6-1 to TRBJ2-3; 11 positions agree with TRBD2. Germline CDR1 MNHNS, CDR2 SASEGT. V gave up 6 bases and J gave up 6 bases; unmatched junction bases: 14. This CDR3 is 17 amino acids long. CDR3 DNA sequence: TGTGCCAGCAGACTTTTAGCGGGAGGGCAAGATACCGATACGCAGTATTTT. Protein product: CASRLLAGGQDTDTQYF.

A few counts support this clonotype. This chain links TRBV29-1 with TRBJ2-5; no definite D call. Germline V gives CDR1 SQVTM, CDR2 ANQGSEA. Trimming took off 7 bases at V and 2 bases at J, with 11 bases between the two ends. CDR3 length equals 12 residues. CDR3 DNA: TGCAGCGGAAAGGAAGGGCAAGAGACCCAGTACTTC. Encoded protein: CSGKEGQETQYF.

This clonotype was picked up many times. This sequence joins TRBV28 and TRBJ2-7, with D hard to call. V was clipped by 3 bases and J by 4 bases, with 13 bases between them. CDR3 length: 14 residues. CDR1 MDHEN and CDR2 SYDVKM come from the germline V gene. DNA of the CDR3: TGTGCCAGCAGTTTCGGTGGGATTAAGTACGAGCAGTACTTC. Translation gives CASSFGGIKYEQYF. The full variable domain, completed using reference TRBV28 and TRBJ2-7, is DVKVTQSSRYLVKRTGEKVFLECVQDMDHENMFWYRQDPGLGLRLIYFSYDVKMKEKGDIPEGYSVSREKKERFSLILESASTNQTSMYLCASSFGGIKYEQYFGPGTRLTVT.

The chain employs TRBV6-2 or TRBV6-3 and TRBJ2-1; 8 nucleotides align to TRBD2. The CDR3 is 14 residues long. J was trimmed by 8 bases and V by 5 bases; bases with no gene match: 8. Per germline, CDR1 MNHEY and CDR2 SVGEGT. CDR3 amino acids: CASSPPGGSYEQFF. The DNA for the CDR3 is TGTGCCAGCAGTCCCCCGGGGGGGTCATATGAGCAGTTCTTC.

This clonotype was found many times. The chain joins TRBV28 to TRBJ1-1; D is perhaps TRBD1 (5 bases). The V end was cut by 5 bases, the J end by 5 bases, with 18 bases between. The CDR3 spans 15 residues. Germline CDR1 and CDR2: MDHEN and SYDVKM. The CDR3 protein is CASSILRGLGTEAFF. The CDR3, as DNA: TGTGCCAGCAGTATCTTGCGGGGGTTGGGTACTGAAGCTTTCTTT.

In this sample, this clonotype turned up many times. V usage is TRBV5-1 and J usage is TRBJ2-7, with D possibly being TRBD1 (5 bases). The CDR3 is 13 residues long. Germline values: CDR1 SGHRS, CDR2 YFSETQ. V was trimmed by 1 base and J by 4 bases, leaving 9 bases between them. CDR3 residues: CASSLLQAYEQYF. Written as DNA, the CDR3 is TGCGCCAGCAGCTTGCTACAGGCGTACGAGCAGTACTTC. Variable domain in full (rest from reference TRBV5-1 and TRBJ2-7): KAGVTQTPRYLIKTRGQQVTLSCSPISGHRSVSWYQQTPGQGLQFLFEYFSETQRNKGNFPGRFSGRQFSNSRSEMNVSTLELGDSALYLCASSLLQAYEQYFGPGTRLTVT.

This clonotype was picked up a small number of times. The J gene is TRBJ1-4, the V gene TRBV7-9, with D tentatively TRBD1 (6 bases). The CDR3 contains 16 residues. Germline CDR1 is SEHNR and CDR2 is FQNEAQ (reference sequence). V was cut by 3 bases and J by 8 bases, with 19 bases left in between. The CDR3 DNA follows: TGTGCCAGCAGCTTGGCCACAGGGTTCATTGGAGAAAAACTGTTTTTT. Translated: CASSLATGFIGEKLFF.

This clonotype was seen repeatedly, ten times or more. This chain links TRBV14 with TRBJ2-4; D possibly corresponds to TRBD1 (5 bases). V lost 5 bases and J 2 bases, leaving 7 bases between the germline ends. In germline, CDR1 is SGHDN, CDR2 FVKESK. The CDR3 contains 13 residues. DNA for the CDR3: TGTGCCAGCAGCTCAGGGCCCAAAAACATTCAGTACTTC. It specifies CASSSGPKNIQYF.

This clonotype was observed at least ten times. The J gene is TRBJ1-6, the V gene TRBV20-1; no clear D gene. The ends were cut back, 5 bases at V and 6 bases at J, with 11 bases in the middle. CDR3 length equals 13 residues. Per the germline V gene, CDR1 is DFQATT and CDR2 is SNEGSKA (reference sequence). CDR3: CSAPTSPNSPLHF. The CDR3 DNA follows: TGCAGTGCTCCGACCTCACCTAATTCACCCCTCCACTTT.

This clonotype was detected ten times or more. This chain joins TRBV11-2 and TRBJ2-1; TRBD2 matches at 8 bases. This CDR3 comprises 15 residues. The J segment lost 7 bases and the V segment lost 1 base, leaving 6 bases of the junction unmatched. Germline CDR1 SGHAT, CDR2 FQNNGV. The chain's CDR3 is CASSLVGSGSNEQFF. The CDR3 nucleotides are TGTGCCAGCAGCTTAGTCGGCAGCGGGAGTAATGAGCAGTTCTTC. Full variable domain (missing parts from reference TRBV11-2 and TRBJ2-1): EAGVAQSPRYKIIEKRQSVAFWCNPISGHATLYWYQQILGQGPKLLIQFQNNGVVDDSQLPKDRFSAERLKGVDSTLKIQPAKLEDSAVYLCASSLVGSGSNEQFFGPGTRLTVL.